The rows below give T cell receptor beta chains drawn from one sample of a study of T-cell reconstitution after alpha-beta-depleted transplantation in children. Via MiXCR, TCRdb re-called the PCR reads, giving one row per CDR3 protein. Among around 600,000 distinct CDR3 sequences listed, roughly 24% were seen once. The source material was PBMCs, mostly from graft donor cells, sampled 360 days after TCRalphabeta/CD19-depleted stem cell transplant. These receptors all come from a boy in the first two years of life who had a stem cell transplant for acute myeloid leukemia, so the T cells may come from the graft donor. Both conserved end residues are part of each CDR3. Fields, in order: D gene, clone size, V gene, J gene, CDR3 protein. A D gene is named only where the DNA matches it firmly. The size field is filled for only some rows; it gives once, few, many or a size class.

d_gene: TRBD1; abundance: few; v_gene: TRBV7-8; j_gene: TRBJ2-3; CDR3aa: CASSDTGGRTDTQYF
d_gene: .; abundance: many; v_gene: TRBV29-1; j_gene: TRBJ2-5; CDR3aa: CSVEPYQETQYF
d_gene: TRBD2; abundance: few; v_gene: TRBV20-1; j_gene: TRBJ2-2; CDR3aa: CSARTLAGANTGELFF
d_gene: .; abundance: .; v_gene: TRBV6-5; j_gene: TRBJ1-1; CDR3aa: CASSYSGGNTEAFF
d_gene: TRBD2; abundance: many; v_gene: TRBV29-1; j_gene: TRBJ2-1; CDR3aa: CSVEVDKGAGGSPNYNEQFF
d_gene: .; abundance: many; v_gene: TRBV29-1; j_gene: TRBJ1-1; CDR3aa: CSVVRVDTEAFF
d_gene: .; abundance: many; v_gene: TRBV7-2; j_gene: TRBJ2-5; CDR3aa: CASSLAGLTQYF
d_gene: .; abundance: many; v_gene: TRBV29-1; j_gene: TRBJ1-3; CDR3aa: CSAGTGGVLDTIYF
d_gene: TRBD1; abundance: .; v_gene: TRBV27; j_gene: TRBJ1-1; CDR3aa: CASSFSRGLTEAFF
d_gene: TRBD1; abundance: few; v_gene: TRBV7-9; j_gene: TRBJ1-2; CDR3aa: CASSGDSTNYGYTF
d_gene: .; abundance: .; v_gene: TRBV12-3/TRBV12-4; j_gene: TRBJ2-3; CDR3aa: CASSLYFDFTDTQYF
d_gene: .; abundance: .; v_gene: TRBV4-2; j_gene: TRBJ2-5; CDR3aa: CASSQGGSKETQYF
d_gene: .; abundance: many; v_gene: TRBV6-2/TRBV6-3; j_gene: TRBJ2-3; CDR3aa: CASSYSSVSTDTQYF
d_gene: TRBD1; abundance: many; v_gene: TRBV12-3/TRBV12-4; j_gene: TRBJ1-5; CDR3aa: CASSPGTGGNQPQHF
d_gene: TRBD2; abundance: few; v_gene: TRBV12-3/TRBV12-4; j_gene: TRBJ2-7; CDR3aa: CASSQRRAGLKDEQYF
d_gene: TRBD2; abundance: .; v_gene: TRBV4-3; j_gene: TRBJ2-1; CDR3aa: CASSQGLAGDNEQFF
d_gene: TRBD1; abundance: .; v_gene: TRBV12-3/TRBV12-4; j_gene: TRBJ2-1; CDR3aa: CASSSGQGGVYNEQFF
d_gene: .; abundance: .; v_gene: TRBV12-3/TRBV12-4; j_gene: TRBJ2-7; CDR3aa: CASSFQAAPYEQYF
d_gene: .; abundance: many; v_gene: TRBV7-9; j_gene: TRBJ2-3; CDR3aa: CASSPWTVAGDTQYF
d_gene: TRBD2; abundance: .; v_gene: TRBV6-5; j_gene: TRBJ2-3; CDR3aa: CASSSSGLAGGDTQYF
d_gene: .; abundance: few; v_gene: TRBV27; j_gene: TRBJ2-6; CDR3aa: CASSPLPGTINVLTF
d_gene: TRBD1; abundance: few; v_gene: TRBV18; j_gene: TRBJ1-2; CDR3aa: CASSSSGGYGYTF
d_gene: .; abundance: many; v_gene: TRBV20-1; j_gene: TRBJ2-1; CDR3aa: CSARRVGVSYNEQFF
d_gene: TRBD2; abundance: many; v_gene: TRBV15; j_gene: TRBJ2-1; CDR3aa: CATSLGTRAYNEQFF
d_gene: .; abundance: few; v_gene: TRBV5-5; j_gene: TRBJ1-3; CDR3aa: CASSTGNTIYF
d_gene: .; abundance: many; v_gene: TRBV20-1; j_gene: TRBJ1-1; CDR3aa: CSARDAVQVTEEAFF
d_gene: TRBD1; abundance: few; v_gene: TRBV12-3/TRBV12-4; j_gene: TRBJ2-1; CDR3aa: CASSPDRGAYNEQFF
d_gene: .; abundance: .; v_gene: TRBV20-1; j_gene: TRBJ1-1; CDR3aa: CSASLRQLNTEAFF
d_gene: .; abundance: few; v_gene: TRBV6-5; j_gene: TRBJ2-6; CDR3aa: CASSLWERSSGANVLTF
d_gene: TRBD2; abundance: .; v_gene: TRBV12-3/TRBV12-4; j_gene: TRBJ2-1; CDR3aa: CASIPGGAGNEQFF
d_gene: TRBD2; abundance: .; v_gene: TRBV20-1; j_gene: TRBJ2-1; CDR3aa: CSAPRGGGYNEQFF
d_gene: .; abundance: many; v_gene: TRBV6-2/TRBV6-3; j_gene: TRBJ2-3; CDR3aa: CASSYAPGHLTDTQYF
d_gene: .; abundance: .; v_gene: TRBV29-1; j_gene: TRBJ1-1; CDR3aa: CSVGGQHEAFF
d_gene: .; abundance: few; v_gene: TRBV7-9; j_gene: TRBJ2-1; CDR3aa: CASSLPSSGDNEQFF